These T cell receptor beta chains were read from a single sample in a study of blood T cell repertoires in COVID-19. The method was immunoSEQ multiplex PCR; TCRdb's version includes in-frame clones alone and lacks a portion of them. The sample has roughly 43,000 clones; 90% are singletons. Sequences were obtained from peripheral blood. The receptors shown here come from a middle-aged man with active COVID-19. Both conserved end residues are part of each CDR3. Fields, in order: V gene, D gene, clone size, J gene, CDR3 DNA, CDR3 protein. D genes are given only for firm matches. The listing skips clone size in some rows; elsewhere it reads once, few, many or a size class.

TRBV25-1,.,.,TRBJ1-1,TGTGCCAGCAGTGTGGACATCCGTTCTGCTGAAGCTTTCTTT,CASSVDIRSAEAFF
TRBV7-2,TRBD1,.,TRBJ1-1,TGTGCCAGCAGCACACGACAGGGGGCGGGCACTGAAGCTTTCTTT,CASSTRQGAGTEAFF
TRBV6-5,TRBD1,.,TRBJ2-7,TGTGCCAGCAGACGGGACAGGGTTTACGAGCAGTACTTC,CASRRDRVYEQYF
TRBV3-1/TRBV3-2,.,.,TRBJ2-3,TGTGCCAGCAGCCAAGTTCGGGTTGACACAGATACGCAGTATTTT,CASSQVRVDTDTQYF
TRBV12-3/TRBV12-4,.,.,TRBJ1-2,TGTGCCAGCAGTTCCAAACAGGGCACGAGGTACACCTTC,CASSSKQGTRYTF
TRBV7-9,TRBD1,.,TRBJ2-1,TGTGCCACCCGGGACAGGGTCGAAAATGAGCAGTTCTTC,CATRDRVENEQFF
TRBV28,TRBD1,.,TRBJ2-6,TGTGCCAGCAGTTACGCCCAGGGGGCTTCAGGGGCCAACGTCCTGACTTTC,CASSYAQGASGANVLTF
TRBV7-8,.,.,TRBJ2-1,TGTGCCAGCAGCTTCCTGACTAGCTCCTACAATGAGCAGTTCTTC,CASSFLTSSYNEQFF
TRBV6-2/TRBV6-3,.,.,TRBJ1-1,TGTGCCAGCAGTCCGGTCGAGGGAACTGAAGCTTTCTTT,CASSPVEGTEAFF
TRBV7-9,TRBD2,.,TRBJ2-1,TGTGCCAGCAGTCCTAGCGGGGACCGGCCCTACAATGAGCAGTTCTTC,CASSPSGDRPYNEQFF
TRBV5-6,.,.,TRBJ2-1,TGTGCCAGCAGCTTTAACAATGAGCAGTTCTTC,CASSFNNEQFF
TRBV7-9,.,.,TRBJ1-2,TGTGCCAGCAGCTTATCGTCAGGGGACTATGGCTACACCTTC,CASSLSSGDYGYTF
TRBV6-5,.,once,TRBJ1-2,TGTGCCAGCAGTTACTCGATAGTGACAGCCAGCTATGGCTACACCTTC,CASSYSIVTASYGYTF
TRBV4-3,.,.,TRBJ1-1,TGCGCCAGCAGCCAAGATCGGCTCTACAGGGCGAGTGAAGCTTTCTTT,CASSQDRLYRASEAFF
TRBV6-5,TRBD1,.,TRBJ1-6,TGTGCCAGCAGAAAGGGACAGGAATATAATTCACCCCTCCACTTT,CASRKGQEYNSPLHF
TRBV5-1,.,.,TRBJ1-2,TGCGCCAGCAGCTTGGACGGGGGAGAGGGCAACTATGGCTACACCTTC,CASSLDGGEGNYGYTF
TRBV2,.,.,TRBJ2-5,TGTGCCAGCAGTGTTGACTTACAAGAGACCCAGTACTTC,CASSVDLQETQYF
TRBV9,TRBD1,.,TRBJ1-5,TGTGCCAGCAGCGTTGGACAGGGACTCAATCAGCCCCAGCATTTT,CASSVGQGLNQPQHF
TRBV2,TRBD1,.,TRBJ1-1,TGTGCCAGCAGGGGGACAGGGGGTAGGAACACTGAAGCTTTCTTT,CASRGTGGRNTEAFF
TRBV28,.,.,TRBJ1-4,TGTGCCAGCAGTTTATCTGCAGCAACTAATGAAAAACTGTTTTTT,CASSLSAATNEKLFF
TRBV7-2,.,.,TRBJ1-4,TGTGCCAGCAGCTTATTTCCCGGGGTAGGGGAAAAACTGTTTTTT,CASSLFPGVGEKLFF
TRBV19,.,.,TRBJ1-5,TGTGCCAGTAGTATAGGGGGAGGCAGGTATCAGCCCCAGCATTTT,CASSIGGGRYQPQHF
TRBV7-8,TRBD2,.,TRBJ2-1,TGTGCCAGTGCTGGGACTAGCGGTAACAATGAGCAGTTCTTC,CASAGTSGNNEQFF
TRBV19,TRBD1,.,TRBJ1-1,TGTGCCAGTAGTCGGGACAGGGCAACGAACACTGAAGCTTTCTTT,CASSRDRATNTEAFF
TRBV3-1/TRBV3-2,.,.,TRBJ2-4,TGTGCCAGCAGCTATAGCTCGGGCATTCAGTACTTC,CASSYSSGIQYF
TRBV12-3/TRBV12-4,.,.,TRBJ1-1,TGTGCCAGCAGGGGAGAGGCAGGCCCCGCTTTCTTT,CASRGEAGPAFF
TRBV5-1,TRBD1,.,TRBJ2-5,TGCGCCAGCAGCTCTCATGGACAGGGGCAAGAGACCCAGTACTTC,CASSSHGQGQETQYF
TRBV2,.,.,TRBJ1-2,TGTGCCAGCAGTGAAGGCTCAGGGCCCTATGGCTACACCTTC,CASSEGSGPYGYTF
TRBV19,.,.,TRBJ2-1,TGTGCCAGTAGTATTGGGGGGGCCAATTACAATGAGCAGTTCTTC,CASSIGGANYNEQFF
TRBV6-5,.,.,TRBJ2-1,TGTGCTGGCGCGGGACAGCATTACAATGAGCAGTTCTTC,CAGAGQHYNEQFF
TRBV5-1,.,.,TRBJ1-1,TGCGCCAGCAGCTTGGAACTATACACTGAAGCTTTCTTT,CASSLELYTEAFF
TRBV19,TRBD2,.,TRBJ2-1,TGTGCCAGTAGTATTCTCCGTAGCGGGGGGGCCCATGAGCAGTTCTTC,CASSILRSGGAHEQFF
TRBV6-1,.,few,TRBJ1-2,TGTGCCAGCAGTGAAGACCCTAGAGCTAGGGGCTACACCTTC,CASSEDPRARGYTF
TRBV9,TRBD1,.,TRBJ1-2,TGTGCCAGCAGCGTAGGGGACAGGGGGCCTACCTATGGCTACACCTTC,CASSVGDRGPTYGYTF
TRBV7-2,.,.,TRBJ2-1,TGTGCCAGCAGCTTAGTTGGCGGTGACAATGAGCAGTTCTTC,CASSLVGGDNEQFF